The 28 T cell receptor beta chains given below trace back to one sample, sequenced in a study of cytomegalovirus exposure and HLA in healthy donors. 60 Vbeta and 13 Jbeta primers were used in PCR. Method: immunoSEQ multiplex PCR; TCRdb's copy keeps in-frame clones and lacks some. The table includes about 90,000 clones, approximately 80% detected once. The source material was PBMCs. The receptor set was obtained from a young man in good health and CMV-seronegative.

The chain links TRBV11-3 to TRBJ2-5, with D perhaps TRBD1 (8 bases). This CDR3 region has 16 residues. Trimming left V 5 bases short and J 5 bases short, with 21 bases between. The germline CDR1 and CDR2 sequences are SGHNT and YENEEA. CDR3 loop: CASSTRQGTIRETQYF. DNA of the CDR3: TGTGCCAGCAGCACGAGACAGGGGACTATTAGGGAGACCCAGTACTTC.

The chain joins TRBV19 to TRBJ1-2; TRBD1 aligns across 10 bases. V gave up 2 bases and J gave up 1 base; unmatched junction bases: 4. The CDR3 is 16 amino acids. Germline CDR1 LNHDA, CDR2 SQIVND (reference sequence). The chain's CDR3 is CASSISGQGVNYGYTF. The CDR3 nucleotides are TGTGCCAGTAGTATATCCGGACAGGGGGTTAACTATGGCTACACCTTC.

The gene calls are TRBV19 and TRBJ2-7; the D gene is possibly TRBD1 (6 bases). Looked up from germline, CDR1 is LNHDA and CDR2 is SQIVND (reference sequence). Trimming shortened V by 6 bases and J by 6 bases, and 21 bases separated the two germline ends. The CDR3 covers 15 residues. DNA for the CDR3: TGTGCCAGTAGCCACTCAGGACAGTTAAGTGGCGAGCAGTACTTC. The encoded protein is CASSHSGQLSGEQYF.

The CDR3 DNA follows: TGTGCCAGCAGCTCTCGGGCGGGGGCGGGGGAGCAGTACTTC. This translates into CASSSRAGAGEQYF. This sequence joins TRBV7-3 and TRBJ2-7; a weak D match, TRBD2 (7 bases). Between the trimmed V and J ends, which lost 4 bases and 7 bases, there was a span of 17 bases. Germline values: CDR1 SGHTA, CDR2 FQGTGA. The CDR3 spans 14 residues.

The chain combines TRBV30 with TRBJ1-2; D possibly corresponds to TRBD1 (6 bases). The V and J ends lost 2 bases and 8 bases respectively, with 9 bases between them. CDR3 length equals 11 residues. Per germline, CDR1 GTSNPN and CDR2 SVGIG (reference sequence). As DNA, the CDR3 is TGTGCCTGGAGTCCCCAGGGGGGCTACACCTTC. Amino acid sequence: CAWSPQGGYTF.

The V gene is TRBV18, the J gene TRBJ2-1, with TRBD1 identical over 12 bases. Germline V gene sequence: CDR1 KGHSH, CDR2 LQKENI. The CDR3 length is 14 residues. V lost 7 bases, J lost 7 bases, and 5 bases stayed unmatched. CDR3 amino acids: CASLRDRGQNEQFF. CDR3 nucleotides: TGTGCCAGCTTACGGGACAGGGGGCAGAATGAGCAGTTCTTC.

In DNA form, the CDR3 reads TGCGCCAGCAGCTTGGCCCTTGGACAGGAGAACTATGGCTACACCTTC. Its protein is CASSLALGQENYGYTF. The rearrangement links TRBV5-1 to TRBJ1-2; 7 bases are shared with TRBD1. V trimming: 0 bases; J trimming: 2 bases; junction bases outside the gene matches: 7. Germline V lookup: CDR1 SGHRS, CDR2 YFSETQ. CDR3 size: 16 residues.

The V call is TRBV29-1, the J call TRBJ2-7, with TRBD1 as a possible D gene (6 bases). CDR3 length: 14 residues. CDR1 is SQVTM, CDR2 ANQGSEA, per germline. V lost 4 bases, J lost 1 base, and 14 bases lay in between. CDR3 nucleotides: TGCAGCGTTGGCCCGCGTCAGGGGTCCTACGAGCAGTACTTC. Protein product: CSVGPRQGSYEQYF.

V usage is TRBV7-8 and J usage is TRBJ1-4, with 7 bases matching TRBD1. Germline assignment: CDR1 SGHVS and CDR2 FQNEAQ. This CDR3 spans 15 amino acids. The ends lost 7 bases at V and 0 bases at J; junction bases unmatched: 5. The CDR3 reads CASTYRGSTNEKLFF. The CDR3 bases are TGTGCCAGCACCTACAGGGGATCAACTAATGAAAAACTGTTTTTT.

CDR3 bases: TGTGCCAGCAGTTCTACCCGCCCGACTTACGAGCAGTACTTC. The encoded protein is CASSSTRPTYEQYF. The V call is TRBV6-5, the J call TRBJ2-7; no reliable D call. Trimming removed 4 bases from V and 4 bases from J, with 14 bases in between. CDR3 size: 14 residues. Germline CDR1 is MNHEY and CDR2 is SVGAGI.

This chain connects TRBV28 to TRBJ2-5; 7 bases agree with TRBD2. Trimming cost V 7 bases and J 6 bases; bases outside gene matches: 8. Germline lookup yields CDR1 MDHEN and CDR2 SYDVKM. The length of the CDR3 is 13 residues. CDR3 bases: TGTGCCAGCATCGGTGGGGGGGTAAAGACCCAGTACTTC. It is translated as CASIGGGVKTQYF.

J is TRBJ2-5 and V is TRBV6-1, with D possibly being TRBD1 (5 bases). Trimming removed 2 bases from V and 4 bases from J, with 14 bases in between. CDR1 MNHNS and CDR2 SASEGT come from the germline V gene. This CDR3 is built from 15 residues. CDR3 sequence reads: CASSELGQVGETQYF. CDR3 nucleotides: TGTGCCAGCAGTGAATTGGGGCAGGTAGGAGAGACCCAGTACTTC.

The chain couples TRBV7-6 to TRBJ2-5; maybe TRBD2 (5 bases). CDR1 is SGHVS, CDR2 FNYEAQ, per germline. This CDR3 is 14 amino acids long. DNA for the CDR3: TGTGCTAAACTCTGGACTGCCCTTCAAGAGACCCAGTACTTC. Protein: CAKLWTALQETQYF.

The V and J genes are TRBV5-1 and TRBJ1-1, with D possibly matching TRBD1 (6 bases). Trimming shortened V by 0 bases and J by 4 bases, and 13 bases separated the two germline ends. The CDR3 consists of 15 residues. Germline CDR1 reads SGHRS; CDR2 reads YFSETQ. CDR3 bases: TGCGCCAGCAGCTTGGACACCATAGGGGGCACTGAAGCTTTCTTT. The encoded protein is CASSLDTIGGTEAFF.

CDR3 sequence (DNA): TGTGCCACCAGCAGAGATAGAGGGACAGGGGACCACGAGCAGTACTTC. Amino acid sequence: CATSRDRGTGDHEQYF. This chain joins TRBV15 and TRBJ2-7; 10 nucleotides line up with TRBD1. The junction had 7 bases not matched to a gene; V was cut back by 0 bases and J by 5 bases. This CDR3 spans 16 amino acids. From germline, CDR1 is LNHNV and CDR2 YYDKDF (reference sequence).

This chain joins TRBV18 and TRBJ2-7, with 9 nucleotides matching TRBD1. This CDR3 contains 15 residues. The trim removed 0 bases at V and 6 bases at J, leaving 6 bases unmatched. Germline assignment: CDR1 KGHSH and CDR2 LQKENI. The CDR3 reads CASSPPGTGLREQYF. In DNA form, the CDR3 reads TGTGCCAGCTCACCACCAGGGACAGGGCTTCGCGAGCAGTACTTC.

The CDR3 region has the DNA TGTGCCAGCAGTGAAGACAGGGGGGGTACTGAAGCTTTCTTT. It yields the protein CASSEDRGGTEAFF. V gene TRBV2 combines with J gene TRBJ1-1; 8 nucleotides match TRBD1. This CDR3 comprises 14 residues. Losses at the gene ends were 1 base for V and 5 bases for J; bases not matched to a gene: 3. Per germline, CDR1 SNHLY and CDR2 FYNNEI.

This clone has only one observation. The chain recombines TRBV7-9 with TRBJ1-1, with 7 bases aligning to TRBD1. The CDR3 loop spans 14 amino acids. Trimming cost V 5 bases and J 3 bases; bases outside gene matches: 6. From germline, CDR1 is SEHNR and CDR2 FQNEAQ (reference sequence). The CDR3 sequence: CASSTRQGDTEAFF. For the CDR3, the DNA is TGTGCCAGCAGCACAAGACAGGGAGACACTGAAGCTTTCTTT.

This clone was detected a few times. The gene calls are TRBV30 and TRBJ2-6; 7 bases agree with TRBD1. The germline CDR1 and CDR2 sequences are GTSNPN and SVGIG (reference sequence). V lost 5 bases to trimming and J lost 2 bases; unmatched junction nucleotides: 0. This CDR3 is 13 amino acids long. The CDR3 region is CAWGTAGANVLTF. CDR3 DNA: TGTGCCTGGGGGACAGCTGGGGCCAACGTCCTGACTTTC.

Concerning this clone itself: A junction end diverges from the germline sequence, so it may reflect a read error. The chain couples TRBV9 to TRBJ1-1; D not certain. The CDR3 loop spans 15 amino acids. Germline CDR1 SGDLS, CDR2 YYNGEE. CDR3 amino acids: CTSSVIDGMNTEAFF. The CDR3 DNA reads as TGTACCAGCAGCGTAATAGACGGGATGAACACTGAAGCTTTCTTT.

The chain joins TRBV6-5 to TRBJ2-2, with D tentatively TRBD2 (5 bases). This CDR3 has 14 amino acids. Trimming pared 6 bases from V and 5 bases from J, leaving 13 bases between. The germline gives CDR1 MNHEY, CDR2 SVGAGI. The CDR3 region has the DNA TGTGCCAGCAGCCCTCGTCGGAGGACCGGGGAGCTGTTTTTT. Translated, it gives CASSPRRRTGELFF.

V gene TRBV5-1 combines with J gene TRBJ2-2; possibly TRBD2 for D (6 bases). V lost 0 bases, J lost 4 bases, and 16 bases lay in between. Germline V gives CDR1 SGHRS, CDR2 YFSETQ. The CDR3 consists of 17 residues. The CDR3 loop is CASSLGGDPSSTGELFF. Here the CDR3 DNA reads TGCGCCAGCAGCTTGGGCGGGGACCCTTCGAGCACCGGGGAGCTGTTTTTT.

The rearrangement uses TRBV5-6 and TRBJ2-5; D remains unclear. Matching the DNA end better, TRBJ2-7 makes the J call doubtful. Germline V CDR1 and CDR2: SGHDT, YYEEEE. The CDR3 is 13 amino acids. CDR3 sequence reads: CASSYTDSYEQYF. In nucleotides, the CDR3 is TGTGCCAGCAGCTATACGGACTCCTACGAGCAGTACTTC.

CDR3 DNA sequence: TGTGCCAGCAGCTTGGGGAATTCACAGGGGCGCGAGCAGTTCTTC. Amino acid sequence: CASSLGNSQGREQFF. V and J are TRBV5-4 and TRBJ2-1; the match to TRBD1 covers 7 bases. CDR1 is SGHNT, CDR2 YYREEE, per germline (reference sequence). The CDR3 runs to 15 residues. Unmatched junction bases numbered 10, after V lost 0 bases and J lost 10 bases.

The chain uses TRBV30 and TRBJ1-4; 9 bases are a match to TRBD1. Germline V gives CDR1 GTSNPN, CDR2 SVGIG (reference sequence). The CDR3 has 13 amino acids. J was trimmed by 8 bases and V by 2 bases; bases with no gene match: 3. Here the CDR3 reads CAWSHRGLEKLFF. For the CDR3, the DNA is TGTGCCTGGAGTCACAGGGGGCTAGAAAAACTGTTTTTT.

This clone occurred many times. The V and J genes are TRBV19 and TRBJ1-1; 7 bases match TRBD1. Trimming removed 4 bases from V and 7 bases from J; junction bases left unmatched: 9. CDR1 LNHDA and CDR2 SQIVND come from the germline V gene (reference sequence). The CDR3 is 14 residues long. The chain's CDR3 is CASSTRQGRGEAFF. CDR3 DNA sequence: TGTGCCAGTAGTACTAGACAGGGCCGGGGTGAAGCTTTCTTT.

J is TRBJ1-6 and V is TRBV9; no firm D call. Germline V gene lookup returns CDR1 SGDLS and CDR2 YYNGEE. V lost 3 bases and J lost 12, with 7 bases in between. The CDR3 has 11 amino acids. The CDR3 here is CASSGSGPLHF. As DNA, the CDR3 is TGTGCCAGCAGCGGCTCGGGACCCCTCCACTTT.

The chain links TRBV2 to TRBJ1-5, with unresolved D. The CDR3 has 12 amino acids. Germline V gene lookup returns CDR1 SNHLY and CDR2 FYNNEI. V lost 5 bases to trimming and J lost 4 bases, with 6 bases between them. CDR3 loop: CASSSPNQPQHF. CDR3 nucleotides: TGTGCCAGCAGTTCCCCTAATCAGCCCCAGCATTTT.